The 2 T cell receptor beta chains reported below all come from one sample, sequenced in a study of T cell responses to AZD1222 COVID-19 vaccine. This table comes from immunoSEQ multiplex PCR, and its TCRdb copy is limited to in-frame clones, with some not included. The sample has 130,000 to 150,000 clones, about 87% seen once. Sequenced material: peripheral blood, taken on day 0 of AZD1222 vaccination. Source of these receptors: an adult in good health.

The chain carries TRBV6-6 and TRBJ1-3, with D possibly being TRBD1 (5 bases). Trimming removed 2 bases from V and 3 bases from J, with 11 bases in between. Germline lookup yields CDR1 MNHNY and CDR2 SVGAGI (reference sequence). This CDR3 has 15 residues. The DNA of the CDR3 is TGTGCCAGCAGTTACAGGCAGGGAGGTGGAAACACCATATATTTT. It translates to CASSYRQGGGNTIYF.

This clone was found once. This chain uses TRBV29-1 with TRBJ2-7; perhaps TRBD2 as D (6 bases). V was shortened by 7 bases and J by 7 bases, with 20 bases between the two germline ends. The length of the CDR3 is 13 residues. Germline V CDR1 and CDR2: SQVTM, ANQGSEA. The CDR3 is CSAIAGSPREQYF. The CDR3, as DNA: TGCAGCGCAATCGCGGGATCTCCGAGGGAGCAGTACTTC.